Following are 4 T cell receptor beta chains from one sample sequenced in a study of cytomegalovirus exposure and HLA in healthy donors. PCR employed 60 Vbeta and 13 Jbeta primers. Profiling relied on immunoSEQ multiplex PCR, and the TCRdb table lists in-frame clones only, not all of them. The sample's table shows 100,000 to 150,000 clones. Sequenced sample: PBMCs. The source is a man aged 35 to 55 in good health and CMV-seronegative.

The rearrangement joins TRBV5-5 to TRBJ1-4, with D tentatively TRBD1 (5 bases). This CDR3 spans 15 amino acids. The germline CDR1 and CDR2 sequences are SGHKS and YYEKEE (reference sequence). V lost 0 bases, J lost 2 bases, and 8 bases lay in between. The CDR3 region is CASSLVRGTNEKLFF. The CDR3 DNA is TGTGCCAGCAGCTTGGTACGGGGGACTAATGAAAAACTGTTTTTT.

The chain recombines TRBV5-1 with TRBJ2-7; 12 nucleotides align to TRBD2. The V gene end was trimmed by 5 bases and the J gene end by 7 bases; junction bases not matched to a gene: 13. From germline, CDR1 is SGHRS and CDR2 YFSETQ. This CDR3 spans 16 amino acids. The CDR3 nucleotides are TGCGCCAGCAGTCCTAGCGGGAGGGCCGCTTTCGGGGAGCAGTACTTC. Translated: CASSPSGRAAFGEQYF.

The gene calls are TRBV7-3 and TRBJ2-7; 10 nucleotides match TRBD2. Trimming cost V 5 bases and J 5 bases; bases outside gene matches: 12. Germline-derived CDR1 and CDR2 are SGHTA and FQGTGA. CDR3 length: 16 amino acids. The CDR3 spells CASSLRGEREGDEQYF. The CDR3 region has the DNA TGTGCCAGCAGCCTCCGGGGGGAGCGGGAGGGAGACGAGCAGTACTTC.

As for this clone: The germline gene is not matched at one end of the junction; a read error may be the cause. In DNA, the CDR3 is TGCACCAGCAGCCCGAGGACGGACAAGAACTATGGCTACACCTTC. Encoded protein: CTSSPRTDKNYGYTF. This chain links TRBV5-1 with TRBJ1-2, with D maybe TRBD1 (5 bases). Germline V gives CDR1 SGHRS, CDR2 YFSETQ. This CDR3 has 15 residues. The full variable domain, in which reference TRBV5-1 and TRBJ1-2 provide the parts outside the CDR3, is KAGVTQTPRYLIKTRGQQVTLSCSPISGHRSVSWYQQTPGQGLQFLFEYFSETQRNKGNFPGRFSGRQFSNSRSEMNVSTLELGDSALYLCTSSPRTDKNYGYTFGSGTRLTVV.